Below are 2 T cell receptor beta chains sequenced from a single sample in a study of OX40 agonist ivuxolimab in advanced cancers. Clones were sequenced by immunoSEQ multiplex PCR, and TCRdb holds only the in-frame ones, with some missing. The sample records around 60,000 clones, over 90% being singletons. The sequencing used CD4+ or CD8+ T cells sorted from blood, collected in a trial of the OX40 agonist ivuxolimab. All receptors derive from an adult with an advanced solid tumor such as melanoma, head and neck, liver or kidney cancer.

This chain uses TRBV29-1 with TRBJ2-3; D gene uncertain. The germline gives CDR1 SQVTM, CDR2 ANQGSEA. This CDR3 region has 10 residues. Deletions cut 5 bases from V and 2 bases from J, with 2 bases between. CDR3 DNA sequence: TGCAGCGTTTTCACAGATACGCAGTATTTT. Its protein product is CSVFTDTQYF.

This rearrangement joins TRBV6-5 to TRBJ2-3, with D unclear. V lost 2 bases to trimming and J lost 0 bases, with 6 bases between them. Per the germline V gene, CDR1 is MNHEY and CDR2 is SVGAGI. The CDR3 is 14 residues long. This CDR3 is CASSYALSTDTQYF. Written as DNA, the CDR3 is TGTGCCAGCAGTTACGCGTTAAGCACAGATACGCAGTATTTT.